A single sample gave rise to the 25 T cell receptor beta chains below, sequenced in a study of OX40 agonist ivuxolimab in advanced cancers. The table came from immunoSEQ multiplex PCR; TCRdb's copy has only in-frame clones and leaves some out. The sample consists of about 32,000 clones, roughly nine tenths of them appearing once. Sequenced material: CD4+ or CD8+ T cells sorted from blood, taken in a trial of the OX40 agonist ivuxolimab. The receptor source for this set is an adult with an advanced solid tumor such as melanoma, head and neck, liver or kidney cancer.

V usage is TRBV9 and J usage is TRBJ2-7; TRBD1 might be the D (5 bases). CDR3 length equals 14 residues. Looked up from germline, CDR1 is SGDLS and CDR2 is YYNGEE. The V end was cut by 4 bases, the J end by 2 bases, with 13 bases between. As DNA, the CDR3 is TGTGCCAGCAGCTCCGGACATTCTCCCTACGAGCAGTACTTC. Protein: CASSSGHSPYEQYF.

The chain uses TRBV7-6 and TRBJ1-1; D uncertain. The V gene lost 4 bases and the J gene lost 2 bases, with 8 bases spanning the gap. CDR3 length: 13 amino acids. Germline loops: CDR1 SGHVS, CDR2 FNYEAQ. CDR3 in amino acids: CASSSQGNTEAFF. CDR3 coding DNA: TGTGCCAGCAGCTCCCAAGGTAACACTGAAGCTTTCTTT.

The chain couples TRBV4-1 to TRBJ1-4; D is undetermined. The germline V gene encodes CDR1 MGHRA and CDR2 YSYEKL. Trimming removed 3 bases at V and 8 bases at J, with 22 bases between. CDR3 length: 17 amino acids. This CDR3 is CASSHRRTALSSEKLFF. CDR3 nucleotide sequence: TGCGCCAGCAGCCACCGTCGGACGGCACTCAGTTCGGAAAAACTGTTTTTT.

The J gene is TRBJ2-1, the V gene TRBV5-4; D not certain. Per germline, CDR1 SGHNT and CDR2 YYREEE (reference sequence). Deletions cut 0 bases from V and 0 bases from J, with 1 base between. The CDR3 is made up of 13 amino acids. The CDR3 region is CASSLASYNEQFF. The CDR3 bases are TGTGCCAGCAGCTTGGCCTCCTACAATGAGCAGTTCTTC.

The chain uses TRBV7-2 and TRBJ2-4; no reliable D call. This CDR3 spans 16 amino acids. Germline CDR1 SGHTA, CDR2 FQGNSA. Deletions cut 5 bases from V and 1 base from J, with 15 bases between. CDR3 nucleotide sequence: TGTGCCAGCAGCGACCTGAGACTTCCGGCCAAAAACATTCAGTACTTC. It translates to CASSDLRLPAKNIQYF.

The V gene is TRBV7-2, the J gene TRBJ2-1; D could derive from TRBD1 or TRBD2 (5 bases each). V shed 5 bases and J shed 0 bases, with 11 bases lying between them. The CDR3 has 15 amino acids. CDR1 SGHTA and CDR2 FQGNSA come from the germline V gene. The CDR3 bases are TGTGCCAGCAGCCGGGACGAAAGCTCCTACAATGAGCAGTTCTTC. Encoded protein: CASSRDESSYNEQFF.

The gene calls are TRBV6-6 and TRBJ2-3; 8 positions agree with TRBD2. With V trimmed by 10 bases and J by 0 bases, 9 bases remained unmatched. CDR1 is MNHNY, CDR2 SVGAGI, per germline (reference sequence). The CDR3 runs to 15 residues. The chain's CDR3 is CATSGPRESTDTQYF. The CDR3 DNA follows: TGTGCCACTAGCGGGCCCCGCGAGAGCACAGATACGCAGTATTTT.

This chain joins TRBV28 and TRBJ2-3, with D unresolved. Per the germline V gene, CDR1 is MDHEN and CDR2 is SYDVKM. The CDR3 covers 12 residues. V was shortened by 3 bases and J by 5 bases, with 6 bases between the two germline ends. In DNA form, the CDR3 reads TGTGCCAGCAGTTTCCCCCTAGATACGCAGTATTTT. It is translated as CASSFPLDTQYF.

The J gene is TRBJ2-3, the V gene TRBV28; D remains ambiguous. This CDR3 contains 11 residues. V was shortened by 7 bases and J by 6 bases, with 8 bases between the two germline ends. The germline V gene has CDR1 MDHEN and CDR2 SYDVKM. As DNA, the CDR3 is TGTGCCAGCACCATGCAGGATACGCAGTATTTT. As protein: CASTMQDTQYF.

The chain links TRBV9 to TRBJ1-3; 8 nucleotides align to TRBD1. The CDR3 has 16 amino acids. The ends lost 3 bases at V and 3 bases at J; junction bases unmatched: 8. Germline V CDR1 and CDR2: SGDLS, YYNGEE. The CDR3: CASSADRGGVGNTIYF. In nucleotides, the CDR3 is TGTGCCAGCAGCGCCGACAGGGGAGGAGTTGGAAACACCATATATTTT.

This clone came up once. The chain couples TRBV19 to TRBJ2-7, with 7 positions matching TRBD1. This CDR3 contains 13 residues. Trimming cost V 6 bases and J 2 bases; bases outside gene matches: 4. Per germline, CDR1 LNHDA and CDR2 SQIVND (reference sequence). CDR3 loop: CASSPGTAYEQYF. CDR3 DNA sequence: TGTGCCAGTAGCCCCGGGACAGCCTACGAGCAGTACTTC.

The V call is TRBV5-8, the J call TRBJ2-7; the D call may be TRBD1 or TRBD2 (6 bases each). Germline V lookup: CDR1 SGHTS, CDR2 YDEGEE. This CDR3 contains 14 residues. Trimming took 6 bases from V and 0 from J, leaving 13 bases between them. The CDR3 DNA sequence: TGTGCCAGCAACACGGGGGCCAACTCCTACGAGCAGTACTTC. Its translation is CASNTGANSYEQYF.

The chain's CDR3 is CSVVLSRGLFYKYF. In nucleotides, the CDR3 is TGCAGCGTTGTTCTTTCTCGGGGGCTATTTTACAAGTACTTC. V and J are TRBV29-1 and TRBJ2-5, with D tentatively TRBD1 or TRBD2 (6 bases each). CDR1 and CDR2 (germline): SQVTM, ANQGSEA. This CDR3 contains 14 residues. Trimming took off 4 bases at V and 12 bases at J, with 24 bases between the two ends.

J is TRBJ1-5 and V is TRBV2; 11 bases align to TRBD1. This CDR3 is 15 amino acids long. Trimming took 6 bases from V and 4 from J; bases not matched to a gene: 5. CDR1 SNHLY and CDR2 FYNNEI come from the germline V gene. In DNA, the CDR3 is TGTGCCAGCAGCACCGGGACAGGGGGGAATCAGCCCCAGCATTTT. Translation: CASSTGTGGNQPQHF.

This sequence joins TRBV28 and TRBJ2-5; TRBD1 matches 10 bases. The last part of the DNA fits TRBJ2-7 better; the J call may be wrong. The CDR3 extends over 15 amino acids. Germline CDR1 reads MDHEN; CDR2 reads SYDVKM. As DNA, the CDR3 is TGTGCCAGCAGCGGTGGGACAGGGGTGGGCTACGAGCAGTACTTC. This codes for CASSGGTGVGYEQYF.

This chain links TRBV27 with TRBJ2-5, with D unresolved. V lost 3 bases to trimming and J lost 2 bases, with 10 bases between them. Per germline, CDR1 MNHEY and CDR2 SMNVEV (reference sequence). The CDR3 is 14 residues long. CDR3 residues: CASSFFGGQETQYF. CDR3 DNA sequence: TGTGCCAGCAGTTTCTTTGGTGGGCAAGAGACCCAGTACTTC.

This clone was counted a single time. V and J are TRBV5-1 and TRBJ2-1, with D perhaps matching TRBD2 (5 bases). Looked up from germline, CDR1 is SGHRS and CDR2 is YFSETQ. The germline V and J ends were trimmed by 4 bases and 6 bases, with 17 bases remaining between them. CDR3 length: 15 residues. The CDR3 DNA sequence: TGCGCCAGCAGCCCCCCCCTCACTAGTGGCAATGAGCAGTTCTTC. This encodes CASSPPLTSGNEQFF.

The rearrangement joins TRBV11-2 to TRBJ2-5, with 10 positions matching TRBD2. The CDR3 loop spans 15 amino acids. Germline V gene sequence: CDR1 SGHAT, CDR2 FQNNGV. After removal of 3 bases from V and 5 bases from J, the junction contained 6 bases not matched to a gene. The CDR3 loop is CASSFLLAGLETQYF. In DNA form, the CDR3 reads TGTGCCAGCAGCTTTTTACTAGCGGGACTGGAGACCCAGTACTTC.

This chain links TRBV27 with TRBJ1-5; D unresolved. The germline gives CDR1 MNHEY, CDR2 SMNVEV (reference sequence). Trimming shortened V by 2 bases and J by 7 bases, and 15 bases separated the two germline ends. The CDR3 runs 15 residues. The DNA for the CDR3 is TGTGCCAGCAGTTTAGCCGGAGGGCCGACCCAGCCCCAGCATTTT. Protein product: CASSLAGGPTQPQHF.

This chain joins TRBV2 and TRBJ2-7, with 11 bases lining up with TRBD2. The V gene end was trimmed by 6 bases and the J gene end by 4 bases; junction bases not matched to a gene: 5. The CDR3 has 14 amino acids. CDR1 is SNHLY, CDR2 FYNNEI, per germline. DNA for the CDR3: TGTGCCAGCAGGGCACTAGCGGGGGAGTACGAGCAGTACTTC. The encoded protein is CASRALAGEYEQYF.

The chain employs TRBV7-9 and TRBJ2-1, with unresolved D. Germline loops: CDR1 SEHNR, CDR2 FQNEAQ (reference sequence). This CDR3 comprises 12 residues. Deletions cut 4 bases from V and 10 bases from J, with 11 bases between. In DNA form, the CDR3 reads TGTGCCAGCAGCTCCCAAGGCAGCGAGCAGTTCTTC. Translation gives CASSSQGSEQFF.

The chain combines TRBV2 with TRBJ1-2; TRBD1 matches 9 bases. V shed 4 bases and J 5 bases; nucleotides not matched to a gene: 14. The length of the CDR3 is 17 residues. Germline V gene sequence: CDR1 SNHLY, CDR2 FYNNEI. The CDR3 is CASSGRDRDHRGYGYTF. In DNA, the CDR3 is TGTGCCAGCAGTGGCCGGGACAGGGATCATAGGGGGTATGGCTACACCTTC.

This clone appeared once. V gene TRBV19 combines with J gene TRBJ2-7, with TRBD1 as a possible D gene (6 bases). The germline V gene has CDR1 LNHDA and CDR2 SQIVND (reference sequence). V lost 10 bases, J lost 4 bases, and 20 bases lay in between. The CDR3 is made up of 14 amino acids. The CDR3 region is CATATPGHTYEQYF. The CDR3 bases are TGTGCCACCGCGACCCCGGGACACACTTACGAGCAGTACTTC.

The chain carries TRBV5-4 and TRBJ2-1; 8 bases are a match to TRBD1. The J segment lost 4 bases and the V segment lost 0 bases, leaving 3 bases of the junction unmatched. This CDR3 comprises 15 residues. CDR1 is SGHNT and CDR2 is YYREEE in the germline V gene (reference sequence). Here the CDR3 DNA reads TGTGCCAGCAGCTTGGGGGACAGGATATACAATGAGCAGTTCTTC. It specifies CASSLGDRIYNEQFF.

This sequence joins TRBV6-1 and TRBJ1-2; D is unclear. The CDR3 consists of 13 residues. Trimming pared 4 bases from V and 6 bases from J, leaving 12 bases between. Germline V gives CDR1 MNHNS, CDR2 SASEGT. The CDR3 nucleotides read TGTGCCAGCAGTGGTCCCTCGATGAATGGCTACACCTTC. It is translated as CASSGPSMNGYTF.